The source of this TCR beta chain is a study of cytomegalovirus exposure and HLA in healthy donors. Study-wide background: Roughly 180 million T cells yielded 100 million or so unique TCR beta sequences, as an earlier analysis found. Study-level points and caveats: Several of the most significant clusters were apparently associated with common viral pathogens in a later analysis.

Germline V gives CDR1 SGHDN, CDR2 FVKESK. The V gene lost 0 bases and the J gene lost 2 bases, with 10 bases spanning the gap. The CDR3 contains 15 residues. A note on this clone: What it recognizes is unknown.

PCR employed 60 Vbeta and 13 Jbeta primers. Data came from immunoSEQ multiplex PCR; TCRdb stores just in-frame clones and leaves some out. The sample includes some 130,000 clones, about two thirds seen only once; the top ten take less than 4.5%. Material: PBMCs. The sequence came from a man aged 50-59 years in good health and CMV-seropositive. V is TRBV14 and J is TRBJ1-2; no clear D. The CDR3 reads CASSQEMAGNYGYTF. The CDR3 DNA reads TGTGCCAGCAGCCAAGAAATGGCAGGCAACTATGGCTACACCTTC.